A single sample gave rise to the 20 T cell receptor beta chains below, sequenced in a study of blood T cells in healthy people across ages. The authors ran a second PCR of about 6 to 11 cycles using a sample-barcoded 5' primer and a J-beta primer mix. Using its own MiXCR run on the 5' RACE reads, TCRdb lists one record per CDR3 protein. The profile covers around 1,500,000 distinct CDR3 sequences, with 42% appearing a single time and 6.5% to 10% taken by the ten largest. The specimen sequenced was blood. These receptors came from a woman under 30 in good health.

The rearrangement links TRBV12-3 or TRBV12-4 to TRBJ1-5, with D unclear. The V end was cut by 8 bases, the J end by 1 base, with 9 bases between. The CDR3 contains 13 residues. The CDR3 coding sequence is TGTGCCAGCGCTCTTCGGAGCAATCAGCCCCAGCATTTT. It is translated as CASALRSNQPQHF.

This clonotype was recorded only once. V is TRBV14 and J is TRBJ2-7, with 8 bases aligning to TRBD1. The J call may not be correct, given that the DNA end is closer to TRBJ2-5. Germline CDR1 is SGHDN and CDR2 is FVKESK. The CDR3 runs to 15 residues. CDR3 sequence: CASSQLQGAVKTQYF. The CDR3 coding sequence is TGTGCCAGCAGCCAACTTCAGGGGGCGGTAAAGACCCAGTACTTC.

V gene TRBV29-1 combines with J gene TRBJ1-1, with a weak D call TRBD1 (6 bases). The germline gives CDR1 SQVTM, CDR2 ANQGSEA. V gave up 4 bases and J gave up 1 base, with 22 bases separating them. The CDR3 consists of 17 residues. In DNA form, the CDR3 reads TGCAGCGTTGGAGGGATTTCTGGTCTGGGGGCGAACACTGAAGCTTTCTTT. This encodes CSVGGISGLGANTEAFF.

The chain's CDR3 is CATSVFEGGTDTQYF. Here the CDR3 DNA reads TGTGCCACCAGTGTCTTTGAGGGGGGCACAGATACGCAGTATTTT. V usage is TRBV24-1 and J usage is TRBJ2-3; D might be TRBD1 (6 bases). CDR3 size: 15 residues. V was shortened by 5 bases and J by 1 base, with 12 bases between the two germline ends. Germline V gene sequence: CDR1 KGHDR, CDR2 SFDVKD.

This chain uses TRBV4-1 with TRBJ2-7; D unclear. Germline CDR1 and CDR2: MGHRA and YSYEKL. CDR3 length: 18 residues. V was pared by 4 bases and J by 0 bases, with 22 bases between. CDR3 sequence: CASSLLYGGPQFSYEQYF. The DNA for the CDR3 is TGCGCCAGCAGCCTCCTTTACGGCGGCCCCCAGTTCTCCTACGAGCAGTACTTC.

The chain uses TRBV7-9 and TRBJ1-6; D gene uncertain. V was pared by 7 bases and J by 5 bases, with 15 bases between. This CDR3 comprises 15 residues. CDR1 and CDR2 (germline): SEHNR, FQNEAQ (reference sequence). CDR3: CASNVSGPHNSPLHF. CDR3 in DNA: TGTGCCAGCAACGTTTCCGGGCCGCATAATTCACCCCTCCACTTT.

This clonotype was counted between two and nine times. The chain uses TRBV12-3 or TRBV12-4 and TRBJ2-3; 8 nucleotides line up with TRBD2. The length of the CDR3 is 16 residues. V trimming: 0 bases; J trimming: 5 bases; junction bases outside the gene matches: 7. CDR3 DNA: TGTGCCAGCAGTTTAGCGTCGGGAGGGCCTGTAGATACGCAGTATTTT. It translates to CASSLASGGPVDTQYF.

This clonotype occurred a few times. V and J are TRBV6-1 and TRBJ2-5, with 8 nucleotides matching TRBD1. The CDR3 runs to 14 residues. CDR1 and CDR2 (germline): MNHNS, SASEGT. The V segment lost 4 bases and the J segment 2 bases; nucleotides outside the gene matches: 3. The CDR3 reads CASSARTGQETQYF. CDR3 nucleotide sequence: TGTGCCAGCAGTGCACGGACAGGGCAAGAGACCCAGTACTTC.

This rearrangement joins TRBV28 to TRBJ1-4; D uncertain. The germline gives CDR1 MDHEN, CDR2 SYDVKM. The CDR3 is made up of 13 amino acids. The chain's CDR3 is CYSSSRTNEKLFF. CDR3 nucleotide sequence: TGTTACAGCTCAAGCAGGACTAATGAAAAACTGTTTTTT.

This clonotype was recorded a few times. V is TRBV9 and J is TRBJ1-2; 7 bases line up with TRBD1. This CDR3 comprises 15 residues. CDR1 is SGDLS, CDR2 YYNGEE, per germline. Trimming cost V 3 bases and J 0 bases; bases outside gene matches: 5. The CDR3 DNA is TGTGCCAGCAGCGCTGGACAGGCCCCTAACTATGGCTACACCTTC. Translating it yields CASSAGQAPNYGYTF.

The chain couples TRBV27 to TRBJ1-6; 9 bases fit TRBD1. The CDR3 is 14 residues long. Germline V gene sequence: CDR1 MNHEY, CDR2 SMNVEV (reference sequence). V lost 2 bases and J lost 9; bases outside the gene matches: 2. This CDR3 reads CASSLHRGPSPLHF. CDR3 DNA: TGTGCCAGCAGTTTACACAGGGGGCCTTCACCCCTCCACTTT.

The V call is TRBV2, the J call TRBJ1-2, with D tentatively TRBD1 (5 bases). The CDR3 is 13 amino acids. V lost 4 bases to trimming and J lost 4 bases, with 10 bases between them. CDR1 SNHLY and CDR2 FYNNEI come from the germline V gene. DNA of the CDR3: TGTGCCAGCAGTGCCGGGACCACCTATGGCTACACCTTC. Encoded protein: CASSAGTTYGYTF.

This clonotype came up a few times. This chain links TRBV3-1 with TRBJ1-1, with D unresolved. Germline CDR1 reads LGHDT; CDR2 reads YNNKEL (reference sequence). V was trimmed by 4 bases and J by 1 base, leaving 16 bases between them. This CDR3 contains 16 residues. CDR3 amino acids: CASSPPAGGRNTEAFF. CDR3 bases: TGTGCCAGCAGCCCACCCGCGGGTGGGAGGAACACTGAAGCTTTCTTT.

V is TRBV6-1 and J is TRBJ1-2, with D possibly being TRBD1 (5 bases). The V and J ends lost 11 bases and 4 bases respectively, with 11 bases between them. The germline V gene has CDR1 MNHNS and CDR2 SASEGT. The CDR3 consists of 11 residues. In nucleotides, the CDR3 is TGTGCCCAAAGAGGGGTCTATGGCTACACCTTC. Protein: CAQRGVYGYTF.

As concerns this clonotype: A much larger clone sits a single nucleotide away, making a read error possible. The chain couples TRBV28 to TRBJ2-7; 7 bases map to TRBD2. Germline loops: CDR1 MDHEN, CDR2 SYDVKM. With 5 bases clipped from V and 7 bases from J, the junction kept 17 bases outside the gene matches. There are 16 residues in the CDR3. In DNA, the CDR3 is TGTGCCAGCAGTACGACTAGCCGGATTCCTAACAATGAGCAGTACTTC. This codes for CASSTTSRIPNNEQYF.

This clonotype was seen more than once but under ten times. The V and J genes are TRBV12-3 or TRBV12-4 and TRBJ2-5; possible D gene TRBD1, 6 bases. Trimming removed 5 bases at V and 5 bases at J, with 9 bases between. The CDR3 length is 12 residues. The CDR3 spells CASSPGVETQYF. The CDR3 DNA follows: TGTGCCAGCAGTCCAGGGGTGGAGACCCAGTACTTC.

This clonotype was counted at least ten times. At one end, the junction sequence differs from germline, possibly due to a read error. This chain joins TRBV20-1 and TRBJ2-3, with 7 bases aligning to TRBD2. Germline V gives CDR1 DFQATT, CDR2 SNEGSKA (reference sequence). This CDR3 has 12 amino acids. In DNA form, the CDR3 reads TGCAGAGCTAGCGGCCCCACCGATACGCAGTATTTT. Protein product: CRASGPTDTQYF.

This clonotype was counted only a few times. The genes are TRBV6-1 and TRBJ2-7, with 8 positions matching TRBD2. From germline, CDR1 is MNHNS and CDR2 SASEGT. The CDR3 covers 16 residues. V lost 1 base, J lost 3 bases, and 8 bases stayed unmatched. The CDR3 DNA reads as TGTGCCAGCAGTGAAGGCGCTGCGGGAGGTATCTACGAGCAGTACTTC. Translation: CASSEGAAGGIYEQYF.

The chain has TRBV21-1 and TRBJ2-1. TRBV21-1 is recorded as a pseudogene. The CDR3 has 13 amino acids. CDR3 in DNA: TGTGCCAGCAGCAAAGTGGGGTGGAATGAGCAGTTCTTC. It encodes CASSKVGWNEQFF.

This clonotype was counted between two and nine times. The chain uses TRBV4-1 and TRBJ2-2; D might be TRBD1 (7 bases). The CDR3 has 15 amino acids. Trimming removed 0 bases from V and 7 bases from J, with 12 bases in between. The germline V gene encodes CDR1 MGHRA and CDR2 YSYEKL. CDR3 amino acids: CASSQERGRDGELFF. The CDR3 region has the DNA TGCGCCAGCAGCCAAGAGAGGGGGCGGGACGGGGAGCTGTTTTTT.